This T cell receptor (beta chain) was sequenced for a study of shared clonotypes between healthy human individuals. Background on the study: Three CD4 naive, three CD4 memory, two CD8 naive and one CD8 memory plate were used per donor. Study-level points and caveats: Sampling involved blood alone; tissue repertoires likely differ. The generation probabilities recorded for non-shared clonotypes fell below those of clonotypes shared by all four donors.

Sequencing used immunoSEQ multiplex PCR; TCRdb keeps in-frame clones, though not all of them. The sample carries more than 2 million clones, approximately 95% recorded once. After removal of 5 bases from V and 4 bases from J, the junction contained 11 bases not matched to a gene. Germline V lookup: CDR1 LNHDA, CDR2 SQIVND (reference sequence). The CDR3 sequence is 16 residues long. Researchers partitioned CD4+ cells into CD45RA+ naive and CD45RA-negative memory subsets. As for this clone: No antigen is known for it.

The gene calls are TRBV19 and TRBJ1-2, with 9 bases matching TRBD1. The receptor's source is a man aged 18-30 years in good health. Sequenced input: naive CD4+ T cells sorted from blood. Regarding subset: CD45RA+ positively selected. The CDR3 protein is CASSPRRDREAYGYTF. CDR3 nucleotides: TGTGCCAGTAGTCCACGCCGGGACAGGGAAGCCTATGGCTACACCTTC.